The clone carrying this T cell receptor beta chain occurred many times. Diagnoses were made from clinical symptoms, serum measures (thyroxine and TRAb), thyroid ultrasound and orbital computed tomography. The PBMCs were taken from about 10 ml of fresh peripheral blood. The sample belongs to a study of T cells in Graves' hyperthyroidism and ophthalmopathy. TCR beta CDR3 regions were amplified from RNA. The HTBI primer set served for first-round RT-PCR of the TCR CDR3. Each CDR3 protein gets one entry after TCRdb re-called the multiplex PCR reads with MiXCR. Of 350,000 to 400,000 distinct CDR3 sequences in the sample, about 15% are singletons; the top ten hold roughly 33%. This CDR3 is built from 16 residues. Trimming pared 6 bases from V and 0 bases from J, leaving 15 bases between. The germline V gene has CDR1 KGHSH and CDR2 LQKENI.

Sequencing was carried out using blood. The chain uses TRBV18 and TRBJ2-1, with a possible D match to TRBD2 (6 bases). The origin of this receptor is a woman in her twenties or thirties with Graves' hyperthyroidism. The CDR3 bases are TGTGCCAGCTCCGATCTAGCGCCAAGCTCCTACAATGAGCAGTTCTTC. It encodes CASSDLAPSSYNEQFF.